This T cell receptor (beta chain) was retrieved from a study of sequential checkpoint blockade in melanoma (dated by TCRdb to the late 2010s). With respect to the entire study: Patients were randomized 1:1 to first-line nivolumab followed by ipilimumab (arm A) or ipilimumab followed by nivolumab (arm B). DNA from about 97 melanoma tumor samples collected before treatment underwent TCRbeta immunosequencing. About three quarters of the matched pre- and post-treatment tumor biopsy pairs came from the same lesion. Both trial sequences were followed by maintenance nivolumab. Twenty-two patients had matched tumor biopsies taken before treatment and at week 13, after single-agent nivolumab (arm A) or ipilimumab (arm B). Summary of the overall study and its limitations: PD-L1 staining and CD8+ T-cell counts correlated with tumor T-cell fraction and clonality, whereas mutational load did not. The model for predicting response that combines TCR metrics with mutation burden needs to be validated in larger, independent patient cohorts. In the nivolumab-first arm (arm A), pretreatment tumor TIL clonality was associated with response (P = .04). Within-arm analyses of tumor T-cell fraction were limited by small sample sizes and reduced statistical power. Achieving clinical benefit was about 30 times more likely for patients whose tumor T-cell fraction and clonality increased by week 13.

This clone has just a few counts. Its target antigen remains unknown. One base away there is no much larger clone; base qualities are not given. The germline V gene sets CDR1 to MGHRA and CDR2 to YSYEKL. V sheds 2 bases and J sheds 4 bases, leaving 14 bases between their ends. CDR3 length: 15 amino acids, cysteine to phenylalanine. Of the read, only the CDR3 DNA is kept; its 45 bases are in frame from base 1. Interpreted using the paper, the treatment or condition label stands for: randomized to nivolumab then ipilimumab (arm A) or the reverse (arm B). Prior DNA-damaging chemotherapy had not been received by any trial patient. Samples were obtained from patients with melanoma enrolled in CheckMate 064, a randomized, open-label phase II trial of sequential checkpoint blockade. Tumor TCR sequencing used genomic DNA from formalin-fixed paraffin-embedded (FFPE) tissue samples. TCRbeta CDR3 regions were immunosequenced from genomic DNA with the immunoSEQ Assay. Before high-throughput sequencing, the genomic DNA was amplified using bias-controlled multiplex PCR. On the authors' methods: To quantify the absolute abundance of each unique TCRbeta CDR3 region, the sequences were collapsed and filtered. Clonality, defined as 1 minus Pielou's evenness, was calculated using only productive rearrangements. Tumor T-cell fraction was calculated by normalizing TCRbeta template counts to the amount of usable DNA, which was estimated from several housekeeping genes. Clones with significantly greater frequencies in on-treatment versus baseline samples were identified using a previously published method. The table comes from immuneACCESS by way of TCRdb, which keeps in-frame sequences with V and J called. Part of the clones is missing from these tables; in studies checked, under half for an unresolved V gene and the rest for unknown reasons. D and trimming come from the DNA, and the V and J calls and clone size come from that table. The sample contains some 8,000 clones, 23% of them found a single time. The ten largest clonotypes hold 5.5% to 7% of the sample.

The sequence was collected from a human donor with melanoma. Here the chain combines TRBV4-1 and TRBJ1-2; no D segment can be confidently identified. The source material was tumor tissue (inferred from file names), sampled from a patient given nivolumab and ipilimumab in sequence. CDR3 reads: CASSQQEKGGYGYTF. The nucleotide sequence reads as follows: TGCGCCAGCAGCCAACAAGAAAAAGGAGGCTATGGCTACACCTTC.